This T cell receptor beta chain was recovered during a study of blood T cell repertoires in COVID-19. This CDR3 has 15 amino acids. V was pared by 6 bases and J by 2 bases, with 14 bases between. Germline V gene lookup returns CDR1 MNHEY and CDR2 SVGAGI. Profiling relied on immunoSEQ multiplex PCR, and the TCRdb table lists in-frame clones only, not all of them. The sample yields fewer than 450,000 clones, approximately 90% seen once. The origin of this receptor is a woman aged 18-29 years who had recovered from COVID-19. J is TRBJ1-5 and V is TRBV6-5, with D hard to call. Sequencing was done on a sample of PBMCs or T cells enriched from blood (not recorded which). CDR3 bases: TGTGCCAGCAGACGTGGAGGGATCGGCAATCAGCCCCAGCATTTT. Translated: CASRRGGIGNQPQHF.